This is a list of T cell receptor beta chains from one sample in a study of early T cells in non-severe SARS-CoV-2 infection. TCRdb re-derived calls from the 5' RACE reads in MiXCR, one entry per CDR3 protein. This table holds 30,000 or so distinct CDR3 sequences, roughly 7% found once. Input material: whole blood. The receptors were sampled from an adult who was a healthcare worker with PCR-confirmed SARS-CoV-2 infection or an uninfected control (not recorded which). Both conserved end residues are part of each CDR3. Each record gives: clone size, J gene, D gene, V gene, CDR3 DNA, CDR3 protein. D genes are given only for firm matches. Size is stated for part of the rows, as once, few or many counts, or as a class when the clone is expanded.

many | TRBJ2-7 | NA | TRBV7-2 | TGTGCCAGCAGCACACACTACGAGCAGTACTTC | CASSTHYEQYF
many | TRBJ1-3 | NA | TRBV7-6 | TGTGCCAGCAGCTTAATGGGACATAGCTCTGGAAACACCATATATTTT | CASSLMGHSSGNTIYF
many | TRBJ1-2 | NA | TRBV6-5 | TGTGCCAGCAGTTTCGGCCGGGTCGGACGGTTCAACTATGGCTACACCTTC | CASSFGRVGRFNYGYTF
few | TRBJ2-7 | TRBD1 | TRBV19 | TGTGCCAGTAGTATACGACACCAGACAGGGAGCCCCTACGAGCAGTACTTC | CASSIRHQTGSPYEQYF
few | TRBJ2-3 | NA | TRBV5-6 | TGTGCCAGCAGCTTGGGCGCGACCCCCACAGATACGCAGTATTTT | CASSLGATPTDTQYF
many | TRBJ1-1 | NA | TRBV7-2 | TGTGCCAGCAGCACACAGTCTGGCGGGGGTAGAGCTTTCTTT | CASSTQSGGGRAFF
many | TRBJ2-3 | NA | TRBV27 | TGTGCCAGCAGTTTATCAACAGGGTCCAATACGCAGTATTTT | CASSLSTGSNTQYF
NA | TRBJ2-7 | TRBD1 | TRBV7-2 | TGTGCCAACAGCTCGGGAAGGGGGCAAGGACGCTCCTACGAGCAGTACTTC | CANSSGRGQGRSYEQYF
many | TRBJ1-6 | NA | TRBV4-3 | TGCGCCAGCAGCCAATCTTTCTTTCCATCGGGGTCACCCCTCCACTTT | CASSQSFFPSGSPLHF
many | TRBJ2-1 | NA | TRBV20-1 | TGCAGTGCTAGGGGCAGGGATTTCTACAATGAGCAGTTCTTC | CSARGRDFYNEQFF
many | TRBJ2-2 | TRBD2 | TRBV28 | TGTGCCAGCAGTTTCGGGCGGGAGGTCCCCGGGACCGGGGAGCTGTTTTTT | CASSFGREVPGTGELFF
few | TRBJ1-1 | NA | TRBV4-1 | TGCGCCAGCAGCCAAGGGGTGGGGTTTGAAGCTTTCTTT | CASSQGVGFEAFF
many | TRBJ2-1 | TRBD1 | TRBV24-1 | TGTGCCACCAGTTCTACGGGACAGGGATACAATGAGCAGTTCTTC | CATSSTGQGYNEQFF
many | TRBJ1-2 | TRBD1 | TRBV28 | TGTGCCAGCAGTACAGGGGGCAGGGGCTACACCTTC | CASSTGGRGYTF
many | TRBJ2-1 | NA | TRBV20-1 | TGCAGTGCTAGAGATTTCACCGGGGTAGCACCCCACAATGAGCAGTTCTTC | CSARDFTGVAPHNEQFF
many | TRBJ2-1 | NA | TRBV29-1 | TGCAGCGTTTCAGAAAACTACAATGAGCAGTTCTTC | CSVSENYNEQFF
many | TRBJ2-1 | NA | TRBV7-8 | TGTGCCAGCAGCCCCCGGGAGGGGGCTGCCAATGAGCAGTTCTTC | CASSPREGAANEQFF
few | TRBJ2-4 | TRBD1 | TRBV7-2 | TGTGCCAGCGCAGCCGGGACAGAAAACATTCAGTACTTC | CASAAGTENIQYF
many | TRBJ2-2 | NA | TRBV29-1 | TGCAGCGTTGAAGAAGGGAGACATGAAACTCTGAACACCGGGGAGCTGTTTTTT | CSVEEGRHETLNTGELFF
NA | TRBJ2-1 | NA | TRBV15 | TGTGCCACCAGCAGCCCTAGCAGACGAGACAATGAGCAGTTCTTC | CATSSPSRRDNEQFF
many | TRBJ1-5 | NA | TRBV4-1 | TGCGCCAGCAGCCAAGTGCAGACCTATAGCAATCAGCCCCAGCATTTT | CASSQVQTYSNQPQHF
many | TRBJ2-7 | NA | TRBV10-3 | TGTGCCATCAGTGTTCAGGGCGGGCGCGAGCAGTACTTC | CAISVQGGREQYF
NA | TRBJ2-7 | TRBD1 | TRBV4-1 | TGCGCCAGCAGCCAAGATTCAGGGGGCTACGAGCAGTACTTC | CASSQDSGGYEQYF
many | TRBJ1-6 | TRBD1 | TRBV6-5 | TGTGCCAGCAGTTACTCCCAACAGGGGTATTCACCCCTCCACTTT | CASSYSQQGYSPLHF
few | TRBJ2-7 | NA | TRBV20-1 | TGCAGTGCTTACCGATTGGGACTGGGATCCTACGAGCAGTACTTC | CSAYRLGLGSYEQYF
few | TRBJ2-7 | TRBD1 | TRBV19 | TGTGCCTGCGGACAGGGGACCTACGAGCAGTACTTC | CACGQGTYEQYF
NA | TRBJ2-1 | NA | TRBV6-2/TRBV6-3 | TGTGCCAGCACTTCCTACAATGAGCAGTTCTTC | CASTSYNEQFF
many | TRBJ2-7 | TRBD2 | TRBV4-1 | TGCGCCAGCAGCCGGACTAGCGGGAACAAATACGAGCAGTACTTC | CASSRTSGNKYEQYF
NA | TRBJ2-5 | NA | TRBV18 | TGTGCCAGCTCACCTGGACAGCAAGAGACCCAGTACTTC | CASSPGQQETQYF
many | TRBJ2-2 | NA | TRBV29-1 | TGCAGCGTTGGTCGCAGCAACACCGGGGAGCTGTTTTTT | CSVGRSNTGELFF
many | TRBJ2-3 | TRBD2 | TRBV27 | TGTGCCAGCAGTTTCCTCGGGGTAGCGGGAGCATGGGATACGCAGTATTTT | CASSFLGVAGAWDTQYF
NA | TRBJ1-4 | NA | TRBV30 | TGTGCCTGGAGTGTACTAAGAGAAAAACTGTTTTTT | CAWSVLREKLFF
NA | TRBJ2-1 | NA | TRBV2 | TGTGCCAGCAAGGGAGGCCCACACCATGAGCAGTTCTTC | CASKGGPHHEQFF
many | TRBJ2-1 | TRBD2 | TRBV7-3 | TGTGCCAGCAGCTACAGGACTAGCGGAGCCAATGAGCAGTTCTTC | CASSYRTSGANEQFF
many | TRBJ2-1 | NA | TRBV29-1 | TGCAGCGTCTACAATGAGCAGTTCTTC | CSVYNEQFF
few | TRBJ1-2 | TRBD1 | TRBV7-8 | TGTGCCAGCAGCCTACCGGACAGGGTAGATGGCTACACCTTC | CASSLPDRVDGYTF
many | TRBJ2-3 | NA | TRBV10-3 | TGTGCCATCAGCCCTCGAAGCACAGATACGCAGTATTTT | CAISPRSTDTQYF
few | TRBJ1-1 | NA | TRBV5-6 | TGTGCCAGCAGCTTTGGGGGCGCCGGCACTGAAGCTTTCTTT | CASSFGGAGTEAFF
many | TRBJ2-7 | TRBD1 | TRBV5-1 | TGCGCCAGCAGCTCGGGACAGGGGGCCTACGAGCAGTACTTC | CASSSGQGAYEQYF
many | TRBJ2-5 | NA | TRBV5-5 | TGTGCCAGCACCCTAGGTCCCGGGGGCCAAGAGACCCAGTACTTC | CASTLGPGGQETQYF
many | TRBJ1-5 | TRBD1 | TRBV5-1 | TGCGCCAGCAGCCCTCAGGGGGGATGGCCCCAGCATTTT | CASSPQGGWPQHF
many | TRBJ1-6 | NA | TRBV11-2 | TGTGCCAGCAGCTTGGGACCGATTAATTCACCCCTCCACTTT | CASSLGPINSPLHF
many | TRBJ1-6 | NA | TRBV28 | TGTGCCAGCAGTTCCCATAATTCACCCCTCCACTTT | CASSSHNSPLHF
many | TRBJ2-3 | NA | TRBV20-1 | TGCAGTGCTAGTCCCTTTGGGTCGCGGGACGTTGCAGATACGCAGTATTTT | CSASPFGSRDVADTQYF
many | TRBJ2-1 | TRBD2 | TRBV20-1 | TGCAGTGCAATAGAAACTAGCGGCTACAATGAGCAGTTCTTC | CSAIETSGYNEQFF
few | TRBJ1-1 | TRBD1 | TRBV28 | TGTGCCAGCAGTTTACCGACAGGGGGTTACACTGAAGCTTTCTTT | CASSLPTGGYTEAFF
few | TRBJ1-2 | TRBD1 | TRBV10-1 | TGCGCCAGCAAAGCGGGACAGGGGGATGGCTACACCTTC | CASKAGQGDGYTF
NA | TRBJ2-5 | NA | TRBV5-1 | TGCGCCAGCCAGGAGGCCGTTCAAGAGACCCAGTACTTC | CASQEAVQETQYF
few | TRBJ2-4 | TRBD1 | TRBV20-1 | TGCAGTGCCCGACAGGGCCCGGATGGTATTCAGTACTTC | CSARQGPDGIQYF
many | TRBJ2-5 | TRBD1 | TRBV27 | TGTGCCAGCAGTTTAAACAGGGGGAGGCAAGAGACCCAGTACTTC | CASSLNRGRQETQYF
many | TRBJ2-5 | NA | TRBV27 | TGTGCCAGCAGTTTTGGGGGGTTTCCCGGGAAGACCCAGTACTTC | CASSFGGFPGKTQYF
many | TRBJ2-2 | NA | TRBV19 | TGTGCCAGTAGAAGCCCCGGCGGCGCGAACACCGGGGAGCTGTTTTTT | CASRSPGGANTGELFF
NA | TRBJ1-4 | NA | TRBV2 | TGTGCCAGCAGTGAGGGGAATAATGAAAAACTGTTTTTT | CASSEGNNEKLFF
many | TRBJ2-1 | NA | TRBV10-2 | TGCGCCAGCTCAAACGCCGGGACCCTTGGGCAGTTCTTC | CASSNAGTLGQFF
many | TRBJ2-3 | NA | TRBV30 | TGTGCCTGGAGTGTTACCACGATTGGCACAGATACGCAGTATTTT | CAWSVTTIGTDTQYF
few | TRBJ2-5 | NA | TRBV27 | TGTGCCAGCGGGGGCAGGGAGGGCCAAGAGACCCAGTACTTC | CASGGREGQETQYF
few | TRBJ2-1 | TRBD2 | TRBV11-2 | TGTGCCAGCAGCTTCTCTTCGTGGGAGGGTTACAATGAGCAGTTCTTC | CASSFSSWEGYNEQFF
NA | TRBJ1-1 | TRBD1 | TRBV7-9 | TGTGCCAGCAGCCGAATAGACAGGGCGAACACTGAAGCTTTCTTT | CASSRIDRANTEAFF
many | TRBJ2-3 | TRBD2 | TRBV6-2/TRBV6-3 | TGTGCCAGCAGTTACAGGCCTGGACTAGCGCGTTCTAGCACAGATACGCAGTATTTT | CASSYRPGLARSSTDTQYF
NA | TRBJ2-7 | NA | TRBV7-9 | TGTGCCAGCAGCTTATCAACAGGCTCCTACGAGCAGTACTTC | CASSLSTGSYEQYF